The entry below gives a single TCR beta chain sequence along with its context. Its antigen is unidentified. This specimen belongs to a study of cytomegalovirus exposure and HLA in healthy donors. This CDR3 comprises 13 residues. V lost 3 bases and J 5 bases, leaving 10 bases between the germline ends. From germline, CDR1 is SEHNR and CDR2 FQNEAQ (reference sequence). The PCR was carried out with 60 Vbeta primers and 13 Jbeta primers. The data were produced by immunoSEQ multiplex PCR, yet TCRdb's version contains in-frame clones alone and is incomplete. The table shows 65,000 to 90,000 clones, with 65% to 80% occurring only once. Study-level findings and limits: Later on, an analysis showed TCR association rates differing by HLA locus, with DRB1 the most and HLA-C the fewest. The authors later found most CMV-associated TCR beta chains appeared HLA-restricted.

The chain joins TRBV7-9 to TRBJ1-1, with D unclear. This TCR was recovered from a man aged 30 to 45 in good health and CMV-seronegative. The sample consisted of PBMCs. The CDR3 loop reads CASSFGEKTEAFF. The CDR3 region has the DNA TGTGCCAGCAGCTTCGGGGAGAAGACTGAAGCTTTCTTT.